This T cell receptor beta chain was observed in a study of T cell repertoires in cytomegalovirus infection. Study summary: Matching HLA type, along with CMV infection, was indicated by public TCR beta signatures. The study, taken as a whole, reports: Cumulative frequency (of public TCR beta family members) identified carriers of CMV plus the relevant HLA. The ex vivo response showed dominance by HLA-C-restricted CMV-specific TCR beta clonotypes.

In germline, CDR1 is ENHRY, CDR2 SYGVKD. V lost 4 bases and J lost 6, with 10 bases in between. The CDR3 is 12 amino acids. This clonotype was picked up many times. What it binds is not known. Each CDR3 protein is one row after TCRdb ran MiXCR on the reads. The table lists roughly 500,000 distinct CDR3 sequences, over 9% of them singletons. Input material: PBMCs. This receptor was obtained from a human donor in good health (CMV status not recorded). Some clones in this sample may be carry-over from other donors' samples. This chain links TRBV10-3 with TRBJ2-7; D possibly corresponds to TRBD2 (6 bases). The CDR3 here is CAISGAGSEQYF. The DNA of the CDR3 is TGTGCCATCAGTGGCGCGGGGAGCGAGCAGTACTTC.